The entry below gives a single TCR beta chain sequence along with its context. TCRdb ran MiXCR on the 5' RACE reads and lists one entry per CDR3 protein. Of 360,000 or so distinct CDR3 sequences detected, about 9.9% appear once; the ten largest clones hold roughly 18%. This sample was included in a study of T cells after yellow fever vaccination. This specimen was PBMCs, taken on the day of the first yellow fever vaccination. The sequence came from a man younger than 35 who received the YFV17D yellow fever vaccine.

The CDR3 nucleotides are TGTGCCAGCAGTGCGACGGTAGGGGTTGAAGCTTTCTTT. It specifies CASSATVGVEAFF. The chain employs TRBV12-3 or TRBV12-4 and TRBJ1-1, with D possibly TRBD1 on 5 matching bases. The CDR3 runs 13 residues. Trimming cost V 5 bases and J 7 bases, with 14 bases left between them.